This TCR beta chain was recovered during a study of metastatic and nonmetastatic thyroid tumors. This clone was observed a handful of times. Its antigen is unidentified. Each patient went into thyroid surgery without having received any treatment. Findings of the study overall: Reports indicated that malignant thyroid tumors showed significantly higher TCR beta diversity than benign nodules did, in blood and tumor.

TCRdb reanalyzed the PCR reads via MiXCR. This table has approximately 70,000 clones, roughly a sixth appearing once. The V end lost 0 bases, the J end lost 3 bases, and 0 bases lay between the germline ends. The CDR3 sequence is 13 residues long. CDR1 is MRHNA and CDR2 is SNTAGT in the germline V gene. V is TRBV6-4 and J is TRBJ2-6, with D hard to call. The origin of this receptor is a female donor with papillary thyroid cancer or a benign thyroid nodule (not recorded which). Some clones in this sample may be carry-over from other donors' samples. The sample comprised blood. DNA of the CDR3: TGTGCCAGCAGTGACTCTGGGGCCAACGTCCTGACTTTC. Translation gives CASSDSGANVLTF.